The rows below give T cell receptor beta chains drawn from one sample of a study of blood T cell repertoires in COVID-19. The repertoire was sequenced with immunoSEQ multiplex PCR; TCRdb's copy has only in-frame clones and lacks some. The table includes 80,000 or so clones, about four fifths detected once. The sample taken for sequencing was peripheral blood. The receptor set was obtained from a human donor in a cohort sampled during active COVID-19. Each CDR3 is given with its conserved first and last residue. A D gene is named only where the DNA matches it firmly. Size tells how often a clone was seen (once, few, many) or the class of an expanded clone, and some rows leave it out.

v_call: TRBV11-2; d_call: TRBD1; clone_size: NA; j_call: TRBJ2-3; cdr3_aa: CASSLARTGLSDTQYF; cdr3_nt: TGTGCCAGCAGCTTAGCTCGGACAGGGCTATCCGATACGCAGTATTTT
v_call: TRBV7-6; d_call: TRBD2; clone_size: NA; j_call: TRBJ2-1; cdr3_aa: CASSSRLAGGGNEQFF; cdr3_nt: TGTGCCAGCAGCAGCAGACTAGCGGGAGGTGGCAATGAGCAGTTCTTC
v_call: TRBV11-3; d_call: NA; clone_size: NA; j_call: TRBJ2-5; cdr3_aa: CASSLDSHQETQYF; cdr3_nt: TGTGCCAGCAGCTTAGATAGCCACCAAGAGACCCAGTACTTC
v_call: TRBV7-2; d_call: NA; clone_size: NA; j_call: TRBJ2-3; cdr3_aa: CASSLFRVGGVTDTQYF; cdr3_nt: TGTGCCAGCAGCTTGTTTCGGGTAGGGGGGGTCACAGATACGCAGTATTTT
v_call: TRBV15; d_call: NA; clone_size: once; j_call: TRBJ1-1; cdr3_aa: CATSREGTSNTEAFF; cdr3_nt: TGTGCCACCAGCAGAGAGGGGACAAGTAACACTGAAGCTTTCTTT
v_call: TRBV11-3; d_call: TRBD1; clone_size: NA; j_call: TRBJ2-2; cdr3_aa: CASSGTGTGGFGELFF; cdr3_nt: TGTGCCAGCAGCGGAACTGGGACAGGGGGCTTCGGGGAGCTGTTTTTT
v_call: TRBV7-2; d_call: TRBD1; clone_size: few; j_call: TRBJ1-5; cdr3_aa: CASSQTGERIQPQHF; cdr3_nt: TGTGCCAGCAGCCAGACAGGGGAAAGGATCCAGCCCCAGCATTTT
v_call: TRBV5-1; d_call: TRBD1; clone_size: once; j_call: TRBJ1-1; cdr3_aa: CASHPGTGGTEAFF; cdr3_nt: TGCGCCAGCCACCCGGGGACAGGAGGAACTGAAGCTTTCTTT
v_call: TRBV2; d_call: TRBD1; clone_size: NA; j_call: TRBJ2-5; cdr3_aa: CASNNRGSETQYF; cdr3_nt: TGTGCCAGCAATAACAGGGGTTCGGAGACCCAGTACTTC
v_call: TRBV5-1; d_call: TRBD2; clone_size: NA; j_call: TRBJ2-1; cdr3_aa: CASSLGTSGGANEQFF; cdr3_nt: TGCGCCAGCAGCTTGGGGACTAGCGGGGGCGCGAATGAGCAGTTCTTC
v_call: TRBV30; d_call: NA; clone_size: once; j_call: TRBJ1-4; cdr3_aa: CARDGLGTNEKLFF; cdr3_nt: TGTGCCCGGGACGGACTTGGGACTAATGAAAAACTGTTTTTT
v_call: TRBV3-1/TRBV3-2; d_call: TRBD1; clone_size: NA; j_call: TRBJ2-7; cdr3_aa: CASSPGQGPEQYF; cdr3_nt: TGTGCCAGCAGCCCGGGACAGGGGCCCGAGCAGTACTTC
v_call: TRBV18; d_call: NA; clone_size: NA; j_call: TRBJ1-4; cdr3_aa: CASSLSTATNEKLFF; cdr3_nt: TGTGCCAGCTCCCTCTCGACAGCAACTAATGAAAAACTGTTTTTT
v_call: TRBV6-4; d_call: NA; clone_size: once; j_call: TRBJ2-5; cdr3_aa: CASSAEPVGEETQYF; cdr3_nt: TGTGCCAGCAGTGCAGAACCCGTCGGGGAAGAGACCCAGTACTTC
v_call: TRBV7-3; d_call: NA; clone_size: NA; j_call: TRBJ1-1; cdr3_aa: CASSPFSLSATEAFF; cdr3_nt: TGTGCCAGCAGCCCCTTCTCGCTATCCGCCACTGAAGCTTTCTTT
v_call: TRBV5-1; d_call: TRBD1; clone_size: NA; j_call: TRBJ1-2; cdr3_aa: CASSRTGTDYGYTF; cdr3_nt: TGCGCCAGCAGCCGGACAGGGACTGACTATGGCTACACCTTC
v_call: TRBV27; d_call: NA; clone_size: NA; j_call: TRBJ2-3; cdr3_aa: CASSEGVALSTDTQYF; cdr3_nt: TGTGCCAGCAGCGAGGGGGTAGCGCTTAGCACAGATACGCAGTATTTT
v_call: TRBV7-9; d_call: TRBD1; clone_size: NA; j_call: TRBJ2-1; cdr3_aa: CASSPWTGGTYNEQFF; cdr3_nt: TGTGCCAGCAGCCCCTGGACAGGGGGGACCTACAATGAGCAGTTCTTC
v_call: TRBV19; d_call: NA; clone_size: NA; j_call: TRBJ2-1; cdr3_aa: CASSNNNRGEQFF; cdr3_nt: TGTGCCAGTAGTAACAACAACCGGGGTGAGCAGTTCTTC
v_call: TRBV2; d_call: NA; clone_size: NA; j_call: TRBJ1-2; cdr3_aa: CASSEFGDGYTF; cdr3_nt: TGTGCCAGCAGTGAATTCGGTGATGGCTACACCTTC
v_call: TRBV2; d_call: TRBD1; clone_size: NA; j_call: TRBJ1-1; cdr3_aa: CASRDRGVTEAFF; cdr3_nt: TGTGCCAGCAGGGACAGGGGGGTCACTGAAGCTTTCTTT
v_call: TRBV7-2; d_call: TRBD1; clone_size: NA; j_call: TRBJ1-1; cdr3_aa: CASSFQGAGTEAFF; cdr3_nt: TGTGCCAGCAGCTTCCAGGGGGCGGGGACTGAAGCTTTCTTT
v_call: TRBV5-1; d_call: NA; clone_size: once; j_call: TRBJ2-7; cdr3_aa: CASSNYYEQYF; cdr3_nt: TGCGCCAGCAGCAACTACTACGAGCAGTACTTC
v_call: TRBV11-3; d_call: NA; clone_size: once; j_call: TRBJ2-3; cdr3_aa: CASSLGGSYNTDTQYF; cdr3_nt: TGTGCCAGCAGCTTAGGAGGGTCTTACAACACAGATACGCAGTATTTT
v_call: TRBV11-2; d_call: TRBD1; clone_size: NA; j_call: TRBJ2-1; cdr3_aa: CASSSLGQGANEQFF; cdr3_nt: TGTGCCAGCAGCTCGCTGGGACAGGGGGCCAATGAGCAGTTCTTC
v_call: TRBV19; d_call: TRBD1; clone_size: NA; j_call: TRBJ1-5; cdr3_aa: CATRGQGGQPQHF; cdr3_nt: TGTGCCACGAGGGGACAGGGGGGTCAGCCCCAGCATTTT
v_call: TRBV28; d_call: NA; clone_size: NA; j_call: TRBJ1-3; cdr3_aa: CASSLRQAGNTIYF; cdr3_nt: TGTGCCAGCAGTTTAAGACAGGCGGGAAACACCATATATTTT
v_call: TRBV5-1; d_call: NA; clone_size: NA; j_call: TRBJ2-6; cdr3_aa: CASSFLGERANVLTF; cdr3_nt: TGCGCCAGCAGCTTTCTAGGGGAAAGGGCCAACGTCCTGACTTTC